This is a list of T cell receptor beta chains from one sample in a study of blood T cell repertoires in COVID-19. Clones were read by immunoSEQ multiplex PCR, and TCRdb kept only the in-frame ones, dropping some. The sample includes roughly 68,000 clones, about 91% of them seen just once. The source material was peripheral blood. These receptor sequences come from a man between 35 and 55 years old with COVID-19, enrolled during active disease. The CDR3 runs from the conserved cysteine through the conserved F or W. D genes are given only for firm matches. Clone sizes are given selectively: once, few, many, or a class where the clone is expanded.

>.|TRBJ2-2|TRBD1|TRBV28
TGTGCCAGCAGTTCCACAGTTAACAGGGGGACCGGGGAGCTGTTTTTT
CASSSTVNRGTGELFF
>.|TRBJ2-1|TRBD1|TRBV6-4
TGTGCCAGCAGTGACTGGGACAGGGACAGATTTAAGCAGTTCTTC
CASSDWDRDRFKQFF
>.|TRBJ1-1|.|TRBV28
TGTGCCAGCAACGTAGGGAGCTACACTGAAGCTTTCTTT
CASNVGSYTEAFF
>.|TRBJ1-1|.|TRBV19
TGTGCCAGTAGTAGCGGCAGAGTCACTGAAGCTTTCTTT
CASSSGRVTEAFF
>.|TRBJ1-5|TRBD1|TRBV4-2
TGTGCCAGCAGCCGAGAGGGGGACAGCTTAAATCAGCCCCAGCATTTT
CASSREGDSLNQPQHF
>.|TRBJ2-6|.|TRBV2
TGTGCCAGCATGACAGACCTGGGGGCCAACGTCCTGACTTTC
CASMTDLGANVLTF
>.|TRBJ2-7|.|TRBV7-2
TGTGCCAGCAGCTTAGCGGGGGCGGAGCAGTACTTC
CASSLAGAEQYF
>.|TRBJ1-4|.|TRBV2
TGTGCCAGCAATAACAGGGAGGGTGAAAAACTGTTTTTT
CASNNREGEKLFF
>.|TRBJ1-1|TRBD1|TRBV10-3
TGTGCCATCAGTGGAGGACAGGGAGACACTGAAGCTTTCTTT
CAISGGQGDTEAFF
>few|TRBJ2-5|.|TRBV5-1
TGCGCCAGCAGCTTTCTGGGCGGCGCAGGGGAGACCCAGTACTTC
CASSFLGGAGETQYF
>once|TRBJ1-3|TRBD1|TRBV9
TGTGCCAGCAGCGAACAGGGGACTGGAAACACCATATATTTT
CASSEQGTGNTIYF
>.|TRBJ2-5|.|TRBV9
TGTGCCAGCAGCGATGGGGCGGATAGCGGAATAGAGACCCAGTACTTC
CASSDGADSGIETQYF
>.|TRBJ1-3|.|TRBV6-5
TGTGCCAGCAGCCCGGCTGGAAACACCATATATTTT
CASSPAGNTIYF
>.|TRBJ1-1|.|TRBV4-1
TGCGCCAGCAGGGGCCCTACAGTGAACACTGAAGCTTTCTTT
CASRGPTVNTEAFF
>once|TRBJ1-1|TRBD1|TRBV18
TGTGCCAGCTCACCACGCCCGGGACAGGGGGCGCTTGGCACTGAAGCTTTCTTT
CASSPRPGQGALGTEAFF
>.|TRBJ1-2|.|TRBV24-1
TGTGCCACCAGTGCGGGGGGCTTCTATGGCTACACCTTC
CATSAGGFYGYTF
>.|TRBJ1-1|TRBD1|TRBV5-6
TGTGCCAGCAGCTTGGGGGACAGGGAGAACACTGAAGCTTTCTTT
CASSLGDRENTEAFF
>.|TRBJ2-1|TRBD2|TRBV19
TGTGCCAGTGGACTAGCGCCGGGGGAGCAGTTCTTC
CASGLAPGEQFF
>.|TRBJ2-5|.|TRBV4-2
TGTGCCAGCAGCCAAGTCGGGGAAGAGACCCAGTACTTC
CASSQVGEETQYF
>few|TRBJ2-3|TRBD2|TRBV3-1/TRBV3-2
TGTGCCAGCAGCGCCACTAGCGGCAGCACAGATACGCAGTATTTT
CASSATSGSTDTQYF
>.|TRBJ1-2|.|TRBV6-5
TGTGCCAGCACGTTGCGCTATGGCTACACCTTC
CASTLRYGYTF
>once|TRBJ1-6|TRBD1|TRBV5-1
TGCGCCAGCAGCGCACCGGGACAGACTAATTCACCCCTCCACTTT
CASSAPGQTNSPLHF
>once|TRBJ1-2|TRBD1|TRBV4-1
TGCGCCAGCAGCCAAGATCAGGGGGCGCGGGGCTATGGCTACACCTTC
CASSQDQGARGYGYTF
>.|TRBJ1-4|.|TRBV30
TGTGCCGCCCCACTACCCCCTAATGAAAAACTGTTTTTT
CAAPLPPNEKLFF
>.|TRBJ2-5|TRBD1|TRBV5-4
TGTGCCAGCTCCGGACAGGGCGGAGAGACCCAGTACTTC
CASSGQGGETQYF
>few|TRBJ1-5|.|TRBV10-1
TGCGCCAGCAGTGAAAGGGGGAATCAGCCCCAGCATTTT
CASSERGNQPQHF
>.|TRBJ1-4|.|TRBV6-1
TGTGCCAGCAGTGACGCGACAACTAATGAAAAACTGTTTTTT
CASSDATTNEKLFF
>once|TRBJ1-3|TRBD1|TRBV6-1
TGTGCCAGCAGTGTCGGGACAGGGGATTCTGGAAACACCATATATTTT
CASSVGTGDSGNTIYF